The 16 T cell receptor beta chains presented below share a single source sample, sequenced in a study of beta chain features in type 1 diabetes. The study's findings and limits: Moderate yet significant TCRB CDR3 shortening was seen in Type 1 diabetes patients in all four CD4+ subsets.

As every portion of the isolated RNA was reverse transcribed, the sequencing read expressed TCRB transcripts. Profiled with immunoSEQ multiplex PCR; TCRdb holds only in-frame clones, not every one. The sample carries hundreds of thousands of clones, roughly an eighth recorded once. These TCRs are of unknown antigen specificity. The source material was naive CD4+ T cells from blood. Receptors originate from a man between 18 and 35 years old with type 1 diabetes.

A single count supports this clone. The V and J genes are TRBV6-5 and TRBJ1-6; D unresolved. Germline V gives CDR1 MNHEY, CDR2 SVGAGI. The V end lost 6 bases, the J end lost 3 bases, and 12 bases lay between the germline ends. CDR3 size: 15 residues. The CDR3 loop reads CASRGVGNYNSPLHF. CDR3 bases: TGTGCCAGCAGAGGCGTGGGTAACTATAATTCACCCCTCCACTTT.

This clone showed up just a few times. The rearrangement joins TRBV9 to TRBJ2-5; no reliable D call. V was clipped by 4 bases and J by 2 bases, with 9 bases between them. Germline lookup yields CDR1 SGDLS and CDR2 YYNGEE. The CDR3 is made up of 13 amino acids. The CDR3 region has the DNA TGTGCCAGCAGCCCCTACCCTCAAGAGACCCAGTACTTC. Protein sequence: CASSPYPQETQYF.

The J gene is TRBJ2-1, the V gene TRBV7-2; 14 positions match TRBD2. Unmatched junction bases numbered 13, after V lost 6 bases and J lost 9 bases. The germline CDR1 and CDR2 sequences are SGHTA and FQGNSA. The CDR3 has 17 residues. Here the CDR3 DNA reads TGTGCCAGCAGTCCGCCGGGACTAGCGGGAGTTTTGGGTGAGCAGTTCTTC. Translating gives CASSPPGLAGVLGEQFF. Full variable domain (outside the CDR3, taken from reference TRBV7-2 and TRBJ2-1): GAGVSQSPSNKVTEKGKDVELRCDPISGHTALYWYRQSLGQGLEFLIYFQGNSAPDKSGLPSDRFSAERTGGSVSTLTIQRTQQEDSAVYLCASSPPGLAGVLGEQFFGPGTRLTVL.

The chain links TRBV4-2 to TRBJ2-7, with D uncertain. Trimming pared 1 base from V and 7 bases from J, leaving 14 bases between. This CDR3 region has 14 residues. CDR1 and CDR2 (germline): LGHNA, YNFKEQ. The CDR3, as DNA: TGTGCCAGCAGCCAAGGGATCCTCTTCGGGGAGCAGTACTTC. This translates into CASSQGILFGEQYF.

The rearrangement links TRBV21-1 to TRBJ2-5; the DNA was not compared with TRBD1, the D call given in the table. TRBV21-1 counts as a pseudogene. This CDR3 is built from 16 residues. CDR3: CASSKDFLTGEETQYF. As DNA, the CDR3 is TGTGCCAGCAGCAAAGATTTTCTGACAGGTGAAGAGACCCAGTACTTC.

In its sample, this clone was seen a few times. Distinct nucleotide sequences in the sample also encode this CDR3. The J gene is TRBJ2-3, the V gene TRBV7-9; D not resolved. The V gene lost 3 bases and the J gene lost 3 bases, with 4 bases spanning the gap. The CDR3 consists of 12 residues. Germline V gene data show CDR1 as SEHNR and CDR2 as FQNEAQ (reference sequence). The chain's CDR3 is CASSFVTDTQYF. The CDR3 DNA reads as TGTGCCAGCAGCTTTGTAACAGATACGCAGTATTTT.

The chain has TRBV18 and TRBJ2-7, with 8 nucleotides matching TRBD2. The CDR3 has 14 residues. V lost 2 bases to trimming and J lost 5 bases; unmatched junction nucleotides: 5. CDR1 is KGHSH and CDR2 is LQKENI in the germline V gene. CDR3: CASSPGSGSDEQYF. CDR3 sequence (DNA): TGTGCCAGCTCACCAGGGAGCGGGAGTGACGAGCAGTACTTC.

This clone appeared a few times. The chain is built from TRBV11-2 and TRBJ1-2; TRBD1 might be the D (6 bases). Looked up from germline, CDR1 is SGHAT and CDR2 is FQNNGV. V was pared by 1 base and J by 7 bases, with 10 bases between. The CDR3 is made up of 13 amino acids. CDR3 nucleotide sequence: TGTGCCAGCAGCTTAGGACAGGCCGCTGGCTACACCTTC. Translated, it gives CASSLGQAAGYTF. Full variable domain (missing parts from reference TRBV11-2 and TRBJ1-2): EAGVAQSPRYKIIEKRQSVAFWCNPISGHATLYWYQQILGQGPKLLIQFQNNGVVDDSQLPKDRFSAERLKGVDSTLKIQPAKLEDSAVYLCASSLGQAAGYTFGSGTRLTVV.

This clone was seen only a few times. V gene TRBV5-7 combines with J gene TRBJ2-3, with D perhaps TRBD1 or TRBD2 (6 bases each). TRBV5-7 is flagged as an ORF with uncertain function. Between the trimmed V and J ends, which lost 2 bases and 4 bases, there was a span of 11 bases. The CDR3 is made up of 14 amino acids. In nucleotides, the CDR3 is TGTGCCAGCAGCTTTAAGAGGGGGGCAGATACGCAGTATTTT. Translating it yields CASSFKRGADTQYF.

This rearrangement joins TRBV7-2 to TRBJ2-6; possible D gene TRBD2, 6 bases. Deletions cut 7 bases from V and 3 bases from J, with 13 bases between. There are 15 residues in the CDR3. Looked up from germline, CDR1 is SGHTA and CDR2 is FQGNSA. As DNA, the CDR3 is TGTGCCAGCATCGCCTTCGGGGGTGGGGCCAACGTCCTGACTTTC. This gives the protein CASIAFGGGANVLTF.

The chain employs TRBV7-9 and TRBJ1-6, with no clear D. Trimming removed 2 bases from V and 7 bases from J, with 12 bases in between. The germline V gene has CDR1 SEHNR and CDR2 FQNEAQ (reference sequence). The CDR3 is 15 amino acids. The CDR3 region is CASSLTGLENSPLHF. Here the CDR3 DNA reads TGTGCCAGCAGCTTAACGGGGTTGGAGAATTCACCCCTCCACTTT.

The CDR3 sequence is CASSIVGAYNEQFF. CDR3 bases: TGTGCCAGTAGTATAGTTGGTGCCTACAATGAGCAGTTCTTC. The rearrangement uses TRBV19 and TRBJ2-1, with no clear D. Per the germline V gene, CDR1 is LNHDA and CDR2 is SQIVND (reference sequence). CDR3 size: 14 residues. V shed 1 base and J shed 2 bases, with 6 bases lying between them.

The chain links TRBV2 to TRBJ1-2, with 7 bases identical to TRBD1. V trimming: 6 bases; J trimming: 7 bases; junction bases outside the gene matches: 11. Looked up from germline, CDR1 is SNHLY and CDR2 is FYNNEI. This CDR3 comprises 14 residues. In DNA, the CDR3 is TGTGCCAGCAGGGCAGTAGGGGGCATAGCTGGCTACACCTTC. The encoded protein is CASRAVGGIAGYTF.

V gene TRBV27 combines with J gene TRBJ2-7, with D perhaps matching TRBD1 (5 bases). V lost 6 bases to trimming and J lost 3 bases, with 21 bases between them. This CDR3 spans 16 amino acids. CDR1 and CDR2 from the germline V gene are MNHEY and SMNVEV (reference sequence). The DNA for the CDR3 is TGTGCCAGCAGCCCGGTGGGCAGACCAAGGGGCTACGAGCAGTACTTC. It translates to CASSPVGRPRGYEQYF.

This clone was seen once. The chain links TRBV29-1 to TRBJ2-3; D is uncertain. V shed 4 bases and J shed 4 bases, with 9 bases lying between them. The length of the CDR3 is 12 residues. Germline V gives CDR1 SQVTM, CDR2 ANQGSEA. CDR3: CSVAENADTQYF. The DNA for the CDR3 is TGCAGCGTTGCCGAGAACGCAGATACGCAGTATTTT.

The V and J genes are TRBV11-2 and TRBJ2-7, with D unresolved. Germline V gene data show CDR1 as SGHAT and CDR2 as FQNNGV. This CDR3 has 15 amino acids. V was trimmed by 3 bases and J by 2 bases, leaving 14 bases between them. CDR3 coding DNA: TGTGCCAGCAGCTTCCGTGCAGGAAGACCCTACGAGCAGTACTTC. This codes for CASSFRAGRPYEQYF.